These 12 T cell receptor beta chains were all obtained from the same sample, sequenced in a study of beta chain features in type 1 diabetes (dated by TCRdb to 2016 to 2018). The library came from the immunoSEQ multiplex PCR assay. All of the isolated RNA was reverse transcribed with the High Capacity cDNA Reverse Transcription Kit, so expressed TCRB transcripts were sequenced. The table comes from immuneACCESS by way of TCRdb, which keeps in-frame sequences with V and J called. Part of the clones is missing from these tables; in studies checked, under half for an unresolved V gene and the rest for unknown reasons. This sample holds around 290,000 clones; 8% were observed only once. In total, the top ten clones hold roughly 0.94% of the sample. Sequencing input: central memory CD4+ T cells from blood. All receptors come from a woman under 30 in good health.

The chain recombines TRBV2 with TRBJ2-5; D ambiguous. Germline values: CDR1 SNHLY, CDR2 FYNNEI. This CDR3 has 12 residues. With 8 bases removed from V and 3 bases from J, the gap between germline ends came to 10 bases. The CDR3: CASGVIKETQYF. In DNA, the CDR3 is TGTGCCAGCGGGGTAATAAAAGAGACCCAGTACTTC.

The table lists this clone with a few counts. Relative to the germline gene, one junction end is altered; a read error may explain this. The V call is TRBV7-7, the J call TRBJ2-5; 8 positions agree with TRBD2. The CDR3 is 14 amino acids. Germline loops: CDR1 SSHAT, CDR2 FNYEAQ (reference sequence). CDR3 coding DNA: TGTGCTAGCAGCTTTGGCGGGAGGCAGGAGACCCAGTACTTC. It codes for CASSFGGRQETQYF. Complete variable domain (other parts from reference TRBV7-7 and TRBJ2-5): GAGVSQSPRYKVTKRGQDVTLRCDPISSHATLYWYQQALGQGPEFLTYFNYEAQPDKSGLPSDRFSAERPEGSISTLTIQRTEQRDSAMYRCASSFGGRQETQYFGPGTRLLVL.

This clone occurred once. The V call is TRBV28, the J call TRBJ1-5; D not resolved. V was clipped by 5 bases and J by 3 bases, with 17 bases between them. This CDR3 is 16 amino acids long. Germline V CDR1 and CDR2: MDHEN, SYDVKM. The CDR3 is CASSTRSRGYNQPQHF. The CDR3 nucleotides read TGTGCCAGCAGTACCCGTTCTCGGGGTTACAATCAGCCCCAGCATTTT.

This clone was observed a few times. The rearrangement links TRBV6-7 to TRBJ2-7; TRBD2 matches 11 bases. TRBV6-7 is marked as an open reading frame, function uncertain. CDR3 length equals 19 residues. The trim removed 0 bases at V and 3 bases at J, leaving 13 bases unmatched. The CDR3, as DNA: TGTGCCAGCAGTTACTCCGGGACTAGCGGTACACTTCTCATCTACGAGCAGTACGTC. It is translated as CASSYSGTSGTLLIYEQYV.

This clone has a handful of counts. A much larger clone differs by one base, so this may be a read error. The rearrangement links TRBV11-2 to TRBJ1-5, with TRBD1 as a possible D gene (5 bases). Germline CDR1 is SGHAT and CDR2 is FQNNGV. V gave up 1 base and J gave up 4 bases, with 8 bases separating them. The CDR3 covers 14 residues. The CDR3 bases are TGTGCCAGCAGCTTAGTTGGGGGGAATCAGCCCCAGCATTTT. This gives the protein CASSLVGGNQPQHF.

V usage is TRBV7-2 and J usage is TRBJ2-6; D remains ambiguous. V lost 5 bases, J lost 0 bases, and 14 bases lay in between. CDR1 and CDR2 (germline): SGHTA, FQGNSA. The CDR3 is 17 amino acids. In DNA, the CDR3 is TGTGCCAGCAGCCCCCGGACGAGAACCTCTGGGGCCAACGTCCTGACTTTC. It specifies CASSPRTRTSGANVLTF.

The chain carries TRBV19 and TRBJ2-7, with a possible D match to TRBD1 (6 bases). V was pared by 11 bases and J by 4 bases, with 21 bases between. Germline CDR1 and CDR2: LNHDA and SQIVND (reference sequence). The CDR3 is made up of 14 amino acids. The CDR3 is CAAYRVPKKYEQYV. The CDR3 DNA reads TGTGCCGCGTACAGGGTTCCGAAAAAATACGAGCAGTACGTC.

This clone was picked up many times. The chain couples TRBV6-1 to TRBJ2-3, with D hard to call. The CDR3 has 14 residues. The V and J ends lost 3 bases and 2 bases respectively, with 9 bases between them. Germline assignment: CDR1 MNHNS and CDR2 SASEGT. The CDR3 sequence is CASSDRTTTDTQYF. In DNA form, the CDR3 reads TGTGCCAGCAGTGATAGAACCACCACAGATACGCAGTATTTT.

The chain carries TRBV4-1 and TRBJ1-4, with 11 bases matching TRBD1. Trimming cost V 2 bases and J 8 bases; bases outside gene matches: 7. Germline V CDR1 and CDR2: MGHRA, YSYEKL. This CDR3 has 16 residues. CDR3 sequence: CASSQYGTGGEEKLFF. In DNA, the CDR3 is TGCGCCAGCAGCCAATATGGGACAGGGGGGGAGGAAAAACTGTTTTTT.

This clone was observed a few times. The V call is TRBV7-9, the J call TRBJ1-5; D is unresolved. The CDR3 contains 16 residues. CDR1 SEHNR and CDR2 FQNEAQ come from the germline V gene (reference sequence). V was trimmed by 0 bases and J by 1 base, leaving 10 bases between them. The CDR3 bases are TGTGCCAGCAGCTTAGCGGTTGGGGTGAGCAATCAGCCCCAGCATTTT. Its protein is CASSLAVGVSNQPQHF.

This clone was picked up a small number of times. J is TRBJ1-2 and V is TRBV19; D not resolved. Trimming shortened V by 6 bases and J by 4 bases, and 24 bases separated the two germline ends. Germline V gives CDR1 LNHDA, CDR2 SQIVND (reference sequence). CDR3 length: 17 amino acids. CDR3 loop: CASSQDGLRADSYGYTF. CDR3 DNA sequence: TGTGCCAGTAGCCAGGACGGCCTGAGGGCAGATTCCTATGGCTACACCTTC. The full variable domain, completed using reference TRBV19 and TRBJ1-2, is DGGITQSPKYLFRKEGQNVTLSCEQNLNHDAMYWYRQDPGQGLRLIYYSQIVNDFQKGDIAEGYSVSREKKESFPLTVTSAQKNPTAFYLCASSQDGLRADSYGYTFGSGTRLTVV.

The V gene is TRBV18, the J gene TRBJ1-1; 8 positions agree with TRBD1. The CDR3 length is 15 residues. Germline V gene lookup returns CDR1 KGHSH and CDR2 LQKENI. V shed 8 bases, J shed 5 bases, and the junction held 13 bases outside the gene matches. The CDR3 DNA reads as TGTGCCAGCACTTCCGCGCAGGGGGCGAGGACTGAAGCTTTCTTT. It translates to CASTSAQGARTEAFF.